This T cell receptor beta chain came from a study of T-cell memory formation after mild COVID-19. Study-level background: Most TCR clusters belonged to a single donor.

V lost 4 bases to trimming and J lost 6 bases, with 16 bases between them. In germline, CDR1 is LGHDT, CDR2 YNNKEL (reference sequence). CDR3 length: 14 amino acids. The TCR alpha and TCR beta cDNA libraries, bearing sample barcodes and UMIs, were generated by 5'RACE using constant-segment primers. TCRdb called the 5' RACE reads again in MiXCR, with one record for every CDR3 protein. The sample lists approximately 100,000 distinct CDR3 sequences, around 11% occurring once. This clonotype turned up a few times. The sample was PBMCs or a T cell subset sorted from them (not recorded which). The rearrangement links TRBV3-1 to TRBJ2-7; the D call may be TRBD1 or TRBD2 (6 bases each). This receptor was identified in an adult woman who had mild COVID-19 (a few samples of this study predate the infection). Cell type and time point are not known. The CDR3 DNA reads TGTGCCAGCAGCCCTCCGGGGGCGCAGTCCGAGCAGTACTTC. Protein product: CASSPPGAQSEQYF.